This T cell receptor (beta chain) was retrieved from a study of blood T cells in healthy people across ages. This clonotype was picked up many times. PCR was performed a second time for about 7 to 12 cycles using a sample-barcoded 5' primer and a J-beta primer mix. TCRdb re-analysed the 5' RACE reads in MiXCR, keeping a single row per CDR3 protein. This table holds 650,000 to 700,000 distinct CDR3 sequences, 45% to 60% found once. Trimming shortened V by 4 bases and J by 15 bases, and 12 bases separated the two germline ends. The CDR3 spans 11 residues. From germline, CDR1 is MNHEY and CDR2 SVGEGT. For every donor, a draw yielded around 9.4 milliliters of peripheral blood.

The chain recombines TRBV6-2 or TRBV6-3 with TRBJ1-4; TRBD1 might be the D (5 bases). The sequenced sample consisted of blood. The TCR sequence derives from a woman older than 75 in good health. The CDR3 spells CASSWGDRVFF. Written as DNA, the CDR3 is TGTGCCAGCAGTTGGGGCGATAGGGTGTTTTTT.